The 30 T cell receptor beta chains presented below share a single source sample, sequenced in a study of blood T cells in healthy people across ages. The second PCR ran about 6 to 12 cycles with a sample-barcoded 5' primer and J-beta primers. MiXCR, applied by TCRdb to the 5' RACE reads, yields one record per CDR3 protein. The sample has about 1.5 million distinct CDR3 sequences, approximately 39% seen once. What was sequenced was blood. The source of these receptors is a woman between 18 and 29 years old in good health.

This clonotype was recorded a few times. The chain has TRBV27 and TRBJ2-3; possible D gene TRBD1, 5 bases. Trimming cost V 6 bases and J 3 bases, with 16 bases left between them. The CDR3 contains 15 residues. Germline CDR1 and CDR2: MNHEY and SMNVEV (reference sequence). The CDR3 loop reads CASRSGFVRTDTQYF. The CDR3 DNA sequence: TGTGCCAGCAGGTCAGGGTTTGTAAGGACAGATACGCAGTATTTT.

This chain uses TRBV4-3 with TRBJ1-5; D is perhaps TRBD1 (5 bases). The germline gives CDR1 LGHNA, CDR2 YSLEER. The CDR3 has 15 amino acids. With 4 bases removed from V and 6 bases from J, the gap between germline ends came to 16 bases. The DNA of the CDR3 is TGCGCCAGCAGCCGAGTAGCCGGGGGTGTTCAGCCCCAGCATTTT. Protein product: CASSRVAGGVQPQHF.

This chain links TRBV20-1 with TRBJ2-7; D possibly matches TRBD1 or TRBD2 (5 bases each). The V and J ends lost 5 bases and 7 bases respectively, with 18 bases between them. The CDR3 length is 13 residues. Germline CDR1 is DFQATT and CDR2 is SNEGSKA (reference sequence). CDR3: CSAYRGGINEQYF. The CDR3 DNA is TGCAGTGCTTACCGGGGCGGTATCAATGAGCAGTACTTC.

The chain carries TRBV27 and TRBJ2-4; 7 bases agree with TRBD2. The CDR3 contains 16 residues. The junction had 9 bases not matched to a gene; V was cut back by 2 bases and J by 5 bases. CDR1 MNHEY and CDR2 SMNVEV come from the germline V gene (reference sequence). The CDR3 spells CASSLIGEGGQNIQYF. DNA for the CDR3: TGTGCCAGCAGTTTAATAGGGGAGGGTGGCCAAAACATTCAGTACTTC.

The V call is TRBV9, the J call TRBJ2-5, with TRBD1 identical over 7 bases. The CDR3 totals 15 residues. With 3 bases clipped from V and 2 bases from J, the junction kept 7 bases outside the gene matches. Per the germline V gene, CDR1 is SGDLS and CDR2 is YYNGEE. CDR3 sequence (DNA): TGTGCCAGCAGCGCCGGGACAGTCATTCAAGAGACCCAGTACTTC. Translating it yields CASSAGTVIQETQYF.

V gene TRBV9 combines with J gene TRBJ2-1; 7 bases agree with TRBD1. The J segment lost 7 bases and the V segment lost 4 bases, leaving 11 bases of the junction unmatched. CDR1 SGDLS and CDR2 YYNGEE come from the germline V gene. The CDR3 loop spans 15 amino acids. The CDR3 loop is CASSTYRGLQNEQFF. The DNA for the CDR3 is TGTGCCAGCAGCACTTACAGGGGTTTGCAAAATGAGCAGTTCTTC.

This clonotype has only a few counts. This chain joins TRBV2 and TRBJ1-4; D gene unclear. This CDR3 has 13 amino acids. V was pared by 5 bases and J by 10 bases, with 14 bases between. Germline lookup yields CDR1 SNHLY and CDR2 FYNNEI. CDR3 in amino acids: CASSPERTGKLFF. The CDR3 DNA is TGTGCCAGCAGTCCGGAACGGACGGGAAAACTGTTTTTT.

This clonotype was observed a few times. The rearrangement joins TRBV3-1 to TRBJ2-1; D ambiguous. This CDR3 is built from 14 residues. Trimming left V 1 base short and J 10 bases short, with 14 bases between. Germline V gene sequence: CDR1 LGHDT, CDR2 YNNKEL (reference sequence). The CDR3 nucleotides read TGTGCCAGCAGCCAAGCCCTAGAACTACGAGAGCAGTTCTTC. This codes for CASSQALELREQFF.

The DNA of the CDR3 is TGTGCCAGCAGTGCAACGGACAGACTTGAAAAACTGTTTTTT. It yields the protein CASSATDRLEKLFF. V gene TRBV6-1 combines with J gene TRBJ1-4; maybe TRBD1 (6 bases). The CDR3 extends over 14 amino acids. The germline V and J ends were trimmed by 4 bases and 7 bases, with 13 bases remaining between them. CDR1 MNHNS and CDR2 SASEGT come from the germline V gene.

In its sample, this clonotype was seen a few times. V is TRBV27 and J is TRBJ2-7; TRBD1 or TRBD2 may be the D gene (5 bases each). Germline V gene data show CDR1 as MNHEY and CDR2 as SMNVEV (reference sequence). V was clipped by 3 bases and J by 4 bases, with 10 bases between them. The CDR3 loop spans 13 amino acids. CDR3: CASSFGAGYEQYF. The CDR3 coding sequence is TGTGCCAGCAGTTTCGGGGCTGGGTACGAGCAGTACTTC.

The chain uses TRBV12-3 or TRBV12-4 and TRBJ2-2; possible D gene TRBD2, 6 bases. V lost 7 bases to trimming and J lost 1 base, with 16 bases between them. The CDR3 extends over 16 amino acids. CDR3 region: CASTSGERRNTGELFF. As DNA, the CDR3 is TGTGCCAGCACCTCGGGGGAGCGGAGGAACACCGGGGAGCTGTTTTTT.

A few counts support this clonotype. This chain's CDR3 is CAISEGTSGGGDTQYF. CDR3 coding DNA: TGTGCCATCAGTGAGGGGACTAGCGGGGGAGGAGATACGCAGTATTTT. The chain recombines TRBV10-3 with TRBJ2-3; 14 bases are shared with TRBD2. After removal of 2 bases from V and 5 bases from J, the junction contained 3 bases not matched to a gene. Germline V gene lookup returns CDR1 ENHRY and CDR2 SYGVKD. This CDR3 contains 16 residues.

This clonotype was picked up a small number of times. J is TRBJ2-1 and V is TRBV7-9, with D uncertain. Germline assignment: CDR1 SEHNR and CDR2 FQNEAQ (reference sequence). V lost 5 bases, J lost 8 bases, and 13 bases lay in between. The CDR3 sequence is 13 residues long. The CDR3 region is CASSRGTRYEQFF. The CDR3 coding sequence is TGTGCCAGCAGCCGTGGTACGCGGTATGAGCAGTTCTTC.

The rearrangement links TRBV20-1 to TRBJ2-3; 7 nucleotides align to TRBD1. Germline-derived CDR1 and CDR2 are DFQATT and SNEGSKA (reference sequence). The CDR3 spans 13 residues. J was trimmed by 5 bases and V by 5 bases; bases with no gene match: 7. CDR3 residues: CSAPDRAGDTQYF. The CDR3 DNA reads TGCAGTGCTCCCGACAGGGCGGGAGATACGCAGTATTTT.

This clonotype was observed at least ten times. The rearrangement joins TRBV6-5 to TRBJ1-5, with 7 bases that match TRBD1. The germline gives CDR1 MNHEY, CDR2 SVGAGI. This CDR3 region has 14 residues. J gave up 6 bases and V 6 bases, and 8 bases lay outside the gene matches. The chain's CDR3 is CASSWDSARQPQHF. For the CDR3, the DNA is TGTGCCAGCAGCTGGGACAGCGCGCGTCAGCCCCAGCATTTT.

This clonotype was seen at least ten times. One end of the junction does not line up with germline, which may come from a read error. The rearrangement joins TRBV4-1 to TRBJ1-4; perhaps TRBD1 as D (6 bases). Germline lookup yields CDR1 MGHRA and CDR2 YSYEKL. This CDR3 spans 14 amino acids. CDR3 DNA sequence: TGTGCCAGCAGCCAGGGGCGGGCTAATGAAAAACTGTTTTTT. Translated: CASSQGRANEKLFF.

Only a few counts were recorded for this clonotype. The chain couples TRBV20-1 to TRBJ2-7; D unresolved. Trimming removed 3 bases at V and 5 bases at J, with 11 bases between. Germline V gene sequence: CDR1 DFQATT, CDR2 SNEGSKA (reference sequence). The CDR3 loop spans 12 amino acids. CDR3 nucleotides: TGCAGTGCTAGGCTAGGTTTCCACGAGCAGTACTTC. Encoded protein: CSARLGFHEQYF.

In its sample, this clonotype was seen a few times. The chain uses TRBV6-2 or TRBV6-3 and TRBJ1-1; no reliable D call. In germline, CDR1 is MNHEY, CDR2 SVGEGT. V was clipped by 6 bases and J by 6 bases, with 11 bases between them. CDR3 length: 12 residues. CDR3 nucleotides: TGTGCCAGCAGCCGGGCCCCCGCTGAAGCTTTCTTT. This encodes CASSRAPAEAFF.

The chain links TRBV5-1 to TRBJ2-5; D possibly corresponds to TRBD2 (6 bases). Trimming left V 6 bases short and J 5 bases short, with 20 bases between. CDR3 length equals 15 residues. CDR1 and CDR2 (germline): SGHRS, YFSETQ. CDR3 sequence: CASILSGSGGETQYF. CDR3 nucleotides: TGCGCCAGCATTCTCTCGGGTAGCGGAGGGGAGACCCAGTACTTC. The whole variable domain, filled in from reference TRBV5-1 and TRBJ2-5, reads KAGVTQTPRYLIKTRGQQVTLSCSPISGHRSVSWYQQTPGQGLQFLFEYFSETQRNKGNFPGRFSGRQFSNSRSEMNVSTLELGDSALYLCASILSGSGGETQYFGPGTRLLVL.

This clonotype occurred many times. The gene calls are TRBV12-3 or TRBV12-4 and TRBJ1-2, with D maybe TRBD1 (5 bases). The CDR3 runs 12 residues. V lost 7 bases to trimming and J lost 2 bases, with 8 bases between them. The CDR3 bases are TGTGCCAGCACAGGGTTGAACTATGGCTACACCTTC. It encodes CASTGLNYGYTF.

This chain connects TRBV28 to TRBJ1-1; no clear D gene. Germline CDR1 is MDHEN and CDR2 is SYDVKM. The CDR3 extends over 12 amino acids. Trimming pared 6 bases from V and 7 bases from J, leaving 12 bases between. CDR3 DNA: TGTGCCAGCAGCCGCCGGCACGATGAAGCTTTCTTT. This codes for CASSRRHDEAFF.

The rearrangement links TRBV12-3 or TRBV12-4 to TRBJ1-5; tentative D call: TRBD1 (5 bases). There are 15 residues in the CDR3. Trimming pared 4 bases from V and 0 bases from J, leaving 10 bases between. In DNA, the CDR3 is TGTGCCAGCAGTTCTTTGGACACTAGCAATCAGCCCCAGCATTTT. Its translation: CASSSLDTSNQPQHF.

This clonotype was counted only a few times. The rearrangement links TRBV9 to TRBJ2-5; 7 bases map to TRBD2. TRBJ2-7 explains the end of the DNA better; the J call may be wrong. This CDR3 is 14 amino acids long. CDR1 is SGDLS, CDR2 YYNGEE, per germline. CDR3 in amino acids: CASSVASGMNEQYF. DNA for the CDR3: TGTGCCAGCAGCGTAGCCAGCGGGATGAACGAGCAGTACTTC.

This clonotype was detected only a few times. J is TRBJ1-2 and V is TRBV29-1; D is unclear. This CDR3 region has 12 residues. Germline values: CDR1 SQVTM, CDR2 ANQGSEA. V gave up 4 bases and J gave up 8 bases, with 14 bases separating them. CDR3 residues: CSVVNGFYGYTF. The CDR3 DNA sequence: TGCAGCGTTGTAAACGGGTTCTACGGCTACACCTTC. Full variable domain (rest looked up from reference TRBV29-1 and TRBJ1-2): SAVISQKPSRDICQRGTSLTIQCQVDSQVTMMFWYRQQPGQSLTLIATANQGSEATYESGFVIDKFPISRPNLTFSTLTVSNMSPEDSSIYLCSVVNGFYGYTFGSGTRLTVV.

The V call is TRBV7-9, the J call TRBJ1-1; D is unclear. CDR3 size: 12 residues. Between the trimmed V and J ends, which lost 5 bases and 4 bases, there was a span of 8 bases. CDR1 is SEHNR, CDR2 FQNEAQ, per germline (reference sequence). CDR3: CASSPVVTEAFF. CDR3 DNA: TGTGCCAGCAGCCCAGTGGTCACTGAAGCTTTCTTT. The whole variable domain, remainder taken from reference TRBV7-9 and TRBJ1-1, is DTGVSQNPRHKITKRGQNVTFRCDPISEHNRLYWYRQTLGQGPEFLTYFQNEAQLEKSRLLSDRFSAERPKGSFSTLEIQRTEQGDSAMYLCASSPVVTEAFFGQGTRLTVV.

This clonotype has just a few counts. The chain couples TRBV4-3 to TRBJ2-3; 12 positions match TRBD2. Germline assignment: CDR1 LGHNA and CDR2 YSLEER. This CDR3 is 16 amino acids long. V lost 0 bases to trimming and J lost 8 bases; unmatched junction nucleotides: 6. CDR3 in DNA: TGCGCCAGCAGCCAAGAGCTAGCGGGAGGGCCGGCTACGCAGTATTTT. Translated: CASSQELAGGPATQYF.

The V and J genes are TRBV5-1 and TRBJ2-7; D not resolved. V shed 3 bases and J shed 0 bases, with 16 bases lying between them. The CDR3 extends over 16 amino acids. Germline V gives CDR1 SGHRS, CDR2 YFSETQ. CDR3 loop: CASSSGGTTPSYEQYF. The CDR3, as DNA: TGCGCCAGCAGCTCCGGTGGAACCACACCCTCCTACGAGCAGTACTTC.

The table lists this clonotype with a count of one. The rearrangement uses TRBV6-2 or TRBV6-3 and TRBJ1-1, with TRBD1 identical over 9 bases. The CDR3 extends over 14 amino acids. Trimming cost V 7 bases and J 3 bases; bases outside gene matches: 6. Germline assignment: CDR1 MNHEY and CDR2 SVGEGT. In DNA, the CDR3 is TGTGCCAGCAACGTACAGGGGGCTGACACTGAAGCTTTCTTT. Translation gives CASNVQGADTEAFF.

The V gene is TRBV4-1, the J gene TRBJ1-2; 7 bases are a match to TRBD1. CDR3 length: 15 amino acids. In germline, CDR1 is MGHRA, CDR2 YSYEKL. After removal of 5 bases from V and 7 bases from J, the junction contained 13 bases not matched to a gene. In DNA form, the CDR3 reads TGCGCCAGCAGCAGTACCGGGACAGCCGTAACTGGCTACACCTTC. Protein product: CASSSTGTAVTGYTF.

The CDR3 here is CAISVAGYNEQFF. For the CDR3, the DNA is TGTGCCATCAGTGTAGCAGGATACAATGAGCAGTTCTTC. The chain combines TRBV10-3 with TRBJ2-1; D remains ambiguous. CDR1 is ENHRY, CDR2 SYGVKD, per germline. The CDR3 has 13 amino acids. The V gene lost 4 bases and the J gene lost 4 bases, with 8 bases spanning the gap.